The 7 T cell receptor beta chains reported below all come from one sample, sequenced in a study of CD8 T cells in ankylosing spondylitis. TCRdb itself ran the 5' RACE reads through MiXCR, one entry per CDR3 protein. Of approximately 200,000 distinct CDR3 sequences in the sample, approximately 12% were seen once. Sequenced: blood, either unsorted or a sorted T cell fraction (not recorded which). These receptors were taken from a female donor with ankylosing spondylitis or in good health (not recorded which).

This clonotype is medium-sized by share. This chain joins TRBV7-2 and TRBJ1-5; no clear D. Germline lookup yields CDR1 SGHTA and CDR2 FQGNSA. V was shortened by 5 bases and J by 4 bases, with 15 bases between the two germline ends. The CDR3 length is 15 residues. The CDR3 DNA reads as TGTGCCAGCAGCCTACTCGTCGGTGATAATCAGCCCCAGCATTTT. Protein sequence: CASSLLVGDNQPQHF.

This chain links TRBV20-1 with TRBJ2-3, with D tentatively TRBD1 or TRBD2 (6 bases each). Per germline, CDR1 DFQATT and CDR2 SNEGSKA (reference sequence). V was pared by 6 bases and J by 4 bases, with 14 bases between. CDR3 length: 13 residues. DNA for the CDR3: TGCAGTGCCTCCCGAAGGGGGGCAGATACGCAGTATTTT. This translates into CSASRRGADTQYF.

This clonotype has ten or more counts. The chain carries TRBV6-6 and TRBJ1-1, with 9 nucleotides matching TRBD1. V gave up 7 bases and J gave up 4 bases; unmatched junction bases: 4. CDR1 is MNHNY and CDR2 is SVGAGI in the germline V gene (reference sequence). The CDR3 runs 13 residues. CDR3: CASNPGQGTEAFF. The CDR3 nucleotides read TGTGCCAGCAACCCGGGACAGGGCACTGAAGCTTTCTTT.

This clonotype was recorded many times. J is TRBJ2-7 and V is TRBV5-1; D is perhaps TRBD1 or TRBD2 (6 bases each). This CDR3 contains 15 residues. Per the germline V gene, CDR1 is SGHRS and CDR2 is YFSETQ. Trimming cost V 0 bases and J 4 bases, with 14 bases left between them. The CDR3 is CASSLGPGAAYEQYF. The CDR3 nucleotides read TGCGCCAGCAGCTTGGGGCCGGGGGCGGCTTACGAGCAGTACTTC.

This clonotype has a count of ten or more. The V call is TRBV29-1, the J call TRBJ2-7, with D tentatively TRBD1 (5 bases). In germline, CDR1 is SQVTM, CDR2 ANQGSEA. The CDR3 runs to 14 residues. Trimming removed 3 bases from V and 0 bases from J, with 12 bases in between. The chain's CDR3 is CSVEGLVDSYEQYF. The DNA for the CDR3 is TGCAGCGTTGAGGGGCTCGTGGACTCCTACGAGCAGTACTTC.

This chain connects TRBV5-1 to TRBJ1-1, with D tentatively TRBD1 (5 bases). The V gene lost 0 bases and the J gene lost 3 bases, with 6 bases spanning the gap. In germline, CDR1 is SGHRS, CDR2 YFSETQ. The CDR3 runs to 13 residues. The CDR3 loop is CASSLETDTEAFF. The CDR3 DNA sequence: TGCGCCAGCAGCTTGGAGACAGACACTGAAGCTTTCTTT.

This clonotype was seen many times. The chain links TRBV20-1 to TRBJ2-3; D is undetermined. This CDR3 has 12 residues. Germline V gene lookup returns CDR1 DFQATT and CDR2 SNEGSKA (reference sequence). The V and J ends lost 7 bases and 2 bases respectively, with 10 bases between them. The CDR3 sequence is CSVSELTDTQYF. In DNA form, the CDR3 reads TGCAGTGTCTCTGAGCTCACAGATACGCAGTATTTT.